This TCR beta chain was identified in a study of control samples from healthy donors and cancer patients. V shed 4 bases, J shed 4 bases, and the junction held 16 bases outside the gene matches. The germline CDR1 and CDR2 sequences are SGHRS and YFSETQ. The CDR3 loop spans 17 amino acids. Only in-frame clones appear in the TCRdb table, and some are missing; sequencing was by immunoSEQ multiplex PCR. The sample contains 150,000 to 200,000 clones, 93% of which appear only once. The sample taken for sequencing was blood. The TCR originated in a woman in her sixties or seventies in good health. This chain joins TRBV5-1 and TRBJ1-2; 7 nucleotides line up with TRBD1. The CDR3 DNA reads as TGCGCCAGCAGCCCTTTCCAGGGACAGTCAGGACTCTATGGCTACACCTTC. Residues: CASSPFQGQSGLYGYTF.